These 12 T cell receptor beta chains were sequenced from one sample in a study of cytotoxic CD8 clonotypes in ibrutinib-treated CLL. The assay was immunoSEQ multiplex PCR, and TCRdb's table has in-frame clones only and misses some. The table records over 9,000 clones, over 60% of them present only once. Here the sequenced sample was PBMCs, taken at disease progression, from a patient treated with ibrutinib. Receptors were obtained from a human donor with chronic lymphocytic leukemia.

The chain links TRBV27 to TRBJ1-2, with D maybe TRBD1 (6 bases). Per germline, CDR1 MNHEY and CDR2 SMNVEV (reference sequence). CDR3 length: 14 residues. Trimming stripped 5 bases from V and 6 bases from J, with 16 bases between. The CDR3 region has the DNA TGTGCCAGCAGTCCCAATACAGGGTACAATGGCTACACCTTC. This encodes CASSPNTGYNGYTF.

The chain is built from TRBV2 and TRBJ1-1, with 11 bases aligning to TRBD1. From germline, CDR1 is SNHLY and CDR2 FYNNEI. The V and J ends lost 6 bases and 4 bases, in that order; junction bases with no gene match: 4. The CDR3 is 14 residues long. CDR3 in DNA: TGTGCCAGCAGCCGGGACAGGGGGGCCACTGAAGCTTTCTTT. Its protein product is CASSRDRGATEAFF.

The chain has TRBV10-3 and TRBJ1-1; a possible D gene is TRBD1 (5 bases). With 2 bases removed from V and 2 bases from J, the gap between germline ends came to 12 bases. The V gene's germline CDR1 is ENHRY and CDR2 SYGVKD. CDR3 size: 15 residues. Here the CDR3 reads CAISERGTANTEAFF. CDR3 nucleotides: TGTGCCATCAGTGAGCGCGGGACGGCAAACACTGAAGCTTTCTTT.

This clone was detected only a few times. The rearrangement uses TRBV7-8 and TRBJ2-7; 7 positions agree with TRBD1. Germline loops: CDR1 SGHVS, CDR2 FQNEAQ. Germline trimming cut 6 bases from V and 2 bases from J; bases unmatched to any gene: 10. The CDR3 length is 15 residues. CDR3 coding DNA: TGTGCCAGCAGACCTCCGACAGGGTCGGCCTACGAGCAGTACTTC. It translates to CASRPPTGSAYEQYF.

The chain combines TRBV20-1 with TRBJ1-1, with D maybe TRBD1 (5 bases). This CDR3 is 11 amino acids long. From germline, CDR1 is DFQATT and CDR2 SNEGSKA (reference sequence). The CDR3 spells CSRVRDTEAFF. The CDR3 DNA sequence: TGCAGCAGGGTGAGGGACACTGAAGCTTTCTTT.

The V and J genes are TRBV19 and TRBJ1-2, with a weak D call TRBD1 (5 bases). The CDR3 runs 14 residues. Trimming took 9 bases from V and 2 from J, leaving 16 bases between them. The germline gives CDR1 LNHDA, CDR2 SQIVND (reference sequence). The CDR3 is CASHDWAGNYGYTF. The CDR3 DNA sequence: TGTGCCAGCCACGACTGGGCAGGGAACTATGGCTACACCTTC. The full variable domain, with the rest looked up from reference TRBV19 and TRBJ1-2, is DGGITQSPKYLFRKEGQNVTLSCEQNLNHDAMYWYRQDPGQGLRLIYYSQIVNDFQKGDIAEGYSVSREKKESFPLTVTSAQKNPTAFYLCASHDWAGNYGYTFGSGTRLTVV.

The V and J genes are TRBV19 and TRBJ1-4, with D hard to call. CDR1 and CDR2 (germline): LNHDA, SQIVND (reference sequence). The CDR3 sequence is 18 residues long. V was pared by 6 bases and J by 7 bases, with 27 bases between. The CDR3 is CASRKGRGGHGDVEKLFF. The CDR3 DNA reads TGTGCCAGTAGAAAAGGAAGAGGAGGGCACGGAGATGTTGAAAAACTGTTTTTT.

The chain combines TRBV19 with TRBJ2-5, with D perhaps matching TRBD2 (6 bases). This CDR3 region has 15 residues. The germline gives CDR1 LNHDA, CDR2 SQIVND (reference sequence). Trimming left V 1 base short and J 2 bases short, with 11 bases between. This chain's CDR3 is CASSIVYRGQETQYF. For the CDR3, the DNA is TGTGCCAGTAGTATAGTGTACCGGGGGCAAGAGACCCAGTACTTC.

The chain recombines TRBV5-1 with TRBJ1-1; 10 bases map to TRBD1. V lost 3 bases and J lost 11; bases outside the gene matches: 10. The CDR3 sequence is 14 residues long. Germline V gene data show CDR1 as SGHRS and CDR2 as YFSETQ. CDR3: CASSSAGTGEGAFF. The CDR3 DNA sequence: TGCGCCAGCAGCTCGGCCGGGACAGGGGAAGGCGCTTTCTTT.

In DNA, the CDR3 is TGTGCCAGCAGCCAAGTTTTACAGGGGGCAACTTATCAGCCCCAGCATTTT. Translated: CASSQVLQGATYQPQHF. The V call is TRBV4-2, the J call TRBJ1-5; 9 bases are a match to TRBD1. The V and J ends lost 1 base and 5 bases, in that order; junction bases with no gene match: 9. In germline, CDR1 is LGHNA, CDR2 YNFKEQ. The CDR3 is 17 residues long.

This chain connects TRBV28 to TRBJ2-7; no reliable D call. In germline, CDR1 is MDHEN, CDR2 SYDVKM. The V gene lost 8 bases and the J gene lost 2 bases, with 7 bases spanning the gap. This CDR3 contains 11 residues. The CDR3 bases are TGTGCCAGCTCCTCGACCTACGAGCAGTACTTC. As protein: CASSSTYEQYF.

The V and J genes are TRBV14 and TRBJ1-1; D remains ambiguous. The CDR3 contains 14 residues. CDR1 and CDR2 from the germline V gene are SGHDN and FVKESK. V was pared by 3 bases and J by 4 bases, with 12 bases between. CDR3 region: CASSHFRGGTEAFF. CDR3 bases: TGTGCCAGCAGCCATTTTCGGGGAGGCACTGAAGCTTTCTTT.